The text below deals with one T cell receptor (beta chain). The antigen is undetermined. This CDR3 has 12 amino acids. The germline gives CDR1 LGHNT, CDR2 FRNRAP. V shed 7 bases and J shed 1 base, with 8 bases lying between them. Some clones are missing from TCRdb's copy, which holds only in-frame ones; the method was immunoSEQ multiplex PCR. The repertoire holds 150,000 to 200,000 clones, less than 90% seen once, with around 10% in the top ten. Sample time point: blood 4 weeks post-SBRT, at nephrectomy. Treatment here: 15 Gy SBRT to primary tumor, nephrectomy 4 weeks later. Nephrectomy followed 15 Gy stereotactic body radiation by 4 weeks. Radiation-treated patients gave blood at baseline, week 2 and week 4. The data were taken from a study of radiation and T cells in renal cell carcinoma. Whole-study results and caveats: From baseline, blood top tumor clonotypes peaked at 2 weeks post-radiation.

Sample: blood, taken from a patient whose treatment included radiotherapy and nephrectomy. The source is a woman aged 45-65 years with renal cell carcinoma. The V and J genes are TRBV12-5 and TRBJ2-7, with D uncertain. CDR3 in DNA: TGTGCTAGTGCGAGGCAGTCCTACGAGCAGTACTTC. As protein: CASARQSYEQYF.